The T cell receptor beta chain under discussion was sequenced for a study of T cells after yellow fever vaccination. This clonotype was detected a few times. Its antigen is currently unknown. Trimming removed 8 bases from V and 1 base from J, with 23 bases in between. CDR1 is ENHRY and CDR2 is SYGVKD in the germline V gene. The CDR3 is 17 amino acids. Study results and caveats: The study found a weaker secondary response that peaked faster, day 5 versus 15.

Via MiXCR, TCRdb re-called the 5' RACE reads, giving one row per CDR3 protein. Here the sample spans about 300,000 distinct CDR3 sequences, 4% being singletons. This chain joins TRBV10-3 and TRBJ1-2, with unresolved D. This material consisted of PBMCs, taken 5 days after the yellow fever booster vaccination. The receptor comes from a man aged 18 to 30 who received the YFV17D yellow fever vaccine. In nucleotides, the CDR3 is TGTGCCATCCGGAAAGGGCCTCTAATCGCCAATAACTATGGCTACACCTTC. Its translation: CAIRKGPLIANNYGYTF.